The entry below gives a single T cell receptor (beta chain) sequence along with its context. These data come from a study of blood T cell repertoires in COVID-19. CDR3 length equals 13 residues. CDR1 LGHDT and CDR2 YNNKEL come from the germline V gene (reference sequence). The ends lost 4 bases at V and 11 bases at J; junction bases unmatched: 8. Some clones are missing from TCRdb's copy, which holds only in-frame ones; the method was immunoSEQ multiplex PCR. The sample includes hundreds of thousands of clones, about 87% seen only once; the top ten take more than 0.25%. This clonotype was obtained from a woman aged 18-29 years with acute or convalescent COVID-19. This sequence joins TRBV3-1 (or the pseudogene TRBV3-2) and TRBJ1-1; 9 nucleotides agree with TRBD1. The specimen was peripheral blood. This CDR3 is CASSLGTGMWAFF. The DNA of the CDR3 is TGTGCCAGCAGCCTCGGGACAGGGATGTGGGCTTTCTTT.